This T cell receptor (beta chain) was identified in a study of beta chain features in type 1 diabetes. The germline CDR1 and CDR2 sequences are MNHEY and SVGAGI. The CDR3 is 12 amino acids. V lost 7 bases, J lost 10 bases, and 5 bases stayed unmatched. Study-level findings and limits: The study notes PCR might favor shorter templates equally in patients and controls. People with Type 1 diabetes carried modestly yet significantly shorter TCRB CDR3s in all four CD4+ subsets.

CD4+ cells of the naive, central memory, regulatory and stem cell-like memory types were sorted via CD45RO/CCR7/CD25/CD127/CD95/CD27. There are many counts of this clone. The antigen is not known. Expressed TCRB transcripts got sequenced, as all isolated RNA was reverse transcribed. The data were produced by immunoSEQ multiplex PCR, yet TCRdb's version contains in-frame clones alone and is incomplete. This sample has about 320,000 clones; around 13% occur once, and the top ten carry over 5.5%. The V gene is TRBV6-5, the J gene TRBJ2-1; 9 nucleotides match TRBD2. Sample: central memory CD4+ T cells from blood. The source is a young man in good health. The CDR3 is CASTKTSGEQFF. DNA for the CDR3: TGTGCCAGCACTAAGACTAGCGGAGAGCAGTTCTTC.